Shown below are 28 T cell receptor beta chains from a single sample sequenced in a study of blood T cells in healthy people across ages. PCR was performed a second time for roughly 7 to 12 cycles using a sample-barcoded 5' primer and a J-beta primer mix. TCRdb independently ran MiXCR on the 5' RACE reads; one entry per CDR3 protein. Among hundreds of thousands of distinct CDR3 sequences listed, roughly 43% were seen once. The sequenced sample consisted of blood. The receptors were sampled from a man aged 80 or over in good health.

This chain uses TRBV2 with TRBJ1-6; D is uncertain. In germline, CDR1 is SNHLY, CDR2 FYNNEI. This CDR3 comprises 15 residues. The V and J ends lost 2 bases and 7 bases respectively, with 12 bases between them. The CDR3 spells CASSERARRNSPLHF. CDR3 bases: TGTGCCAGCAGTGAAAGGGCCAGAAGAAATTCACCCCTCCACTTT.

This clonotype was observed a few times. The chain recombines TRBV6-2 or TRBV6-3 with TRBJ2-3; 9 bases match TRBD1. CDR3 length equals 16 residues. Trimming took 0 bases from V and 2 from J; bases not matched to a gene: 3. The germline V gene has CDR1 MNHEY and CDR2 SVGEGT. CDR3 amino acids: CASSYSGTGNTDTQYF. In nucleotides, the CDR3 is TGTGCCAGCAGTTACTCCGGGACAGGGAACACAGATACGCAGTATTTT.

This clonotype showed up many times. This chain links TRBV21-1 with TRBJ2-7; the table assigns TRBD2, which was not confirmed against the DNA. TRBV21-1 is classified as a pseudogene. This CDR3 is 17 amino acids long. The CDR3 region is CASSKENQEDPYNEQYF. DNA for the CDR3: TGTGCCAGCAGCAAAGAGAACCAGGAGGACCCCTACAACGAGCAGTACTTC.

This clonotype was observed at least ten times. The V gene is TRBV20-1, the J gene TRBJ2-7; 10 positions agree with TRBD2. Germline loops: CDR1 DFQATT, CDR2 SNEGSKA (reference sequence). V lost 4 bases, J lost 6 bases, and 0 bases stayed unmatched. CDR3 length: 11 amino acids. This CDR3 is CSATSGSEQYF. The CDR3 nucleotides are TGCAGTGCTACTAGCGGGAGCGAGCAGTACTTC.

J is TRBJ1-1 and V is TRBV9; the D is unclear. The CDR3 is 14 residues long. The V end was cut by 4 bases, the J end by 3 bases, with 13 bases between. Per the germline V gene, CDR1 is SGDLS and CDR2 is YYNGEE. CDR3 amino acids: CASSSRRTYTEAFF. Written as DNA, the CDR3 is TGTGCCAGCAGCTCCAGGCGCACCTACACTGAAGCTTTCTTT. The full variable domain, rest sourced from reference TRBV9 and TRBJ1-1, is DSGVTQTPKHLITATGQRVTLRCSPRSGDLSVYWYQQSLDQGLQFLIQYYNGEERAKGNILERFSAQQFPDLHSELNLSSLELGDSALYFCASSSRRTYTEAFFGQGTRLTVV.

This chain connects TRBV25-1 to TRBJ2-5; possible D gene TRBD1, 7 bases. The length of the CDR3 is 14 residues. CDR1 and CDR2 from the germline V gene are MGHDK and SYGVNS. Between the trimmed V and J ends, which lost 5 bases and 3 bases, there was a span of 13 bases. The CDR3 coding sequence is TGTGCCAGCAGTACGGCAGGGGGGAAAGAGACCCAGTACTTC. This codes for CASSTAGGKETQYF.

This clonotype was detected only a few times. The genes are TRBV24-1 and TRBJ2-3; a weak D match, TRBD2 (7 bases). CDR1 and CDR2 (germline): KGHDR, SFDVKD. Trimming left V 0 bases short and J 4 bases short, with 10 bases between. CDR3 size: 15 residues. The CDR3 protein is CATSDLPGGADTQYF. The CDR3 coding sequence is TGTGCCACCAGTGATTTGCCGGGGGGCGCAGATACGCAGTATTTT.

Only a few counts were recorded for this clonotype. This chain joins TRBV27 and TRBJ2-1; 7 positions agree with TRBD1. The germline gives CDR1 MNHEY, CDR2 SMNVEV (reference sequence). The CDR3 runs 13 residues. Trimming removed 8 bases from V and 4 bases from J; junction bases left unmatched: 5. CDR3 coding DNA: TGTGCCAGCGTGAACAGGGGTTACAATGAGCAGTTCTTC. It translates to CASVNRGYNEQFF.

This clonotype has a handful of counts. Sequence at one end of the junction differs from germline and may be a read error. The chain joins TRBV10-3 to TRBJ2-1, with D unresolved. The CDR3 length is 13 residues. Germline V CDR1 and CDR2: ENHRY, SYGVKD. CDR3 loop: CAISQVSHNEQFF. The CDR3 coding sequence is TGTGCCATCAGCCAGGTCTCCCACAATGAGCAGTTCTTC.

The chain carries TRBV28 and TRBJ2-7, with D uncertain. The CDR3 is 11 amino acids. The V gene lost 6 bases and the J gene lost 5 bases, with 8 bases spanning the gap. Germline CDR1 MDHEN, CDR2 SYDVKM. Here the CDR3 DNA reads TGTGCCAGCAGGGCGGATAACGAGCAGTACTTC. Translating gives CASRADNEQYF.

This CDR3 reads CASSETRGDNSPLHF. The CDR3 DNA reads TGTGCCAGCAGCGAGACACGGGGGGATAATTCACCCCTCCACTTT. The rearrangement uses TRBV7-3 and TRBJ1-6; D perhaps matches TRBD1 (5 bases). Germline CDR1 SGHTA, CDR2 FQGTGA. The CDR3 sequence is 15 residues long. With 5 bases removed from V and 5 bases from J, the gap between germline ends came to 13 bases.

The rearrangement uses TRBV14 and TRBJ2-3; D perhaps matches TRBD2 (5 bases). The length of the CDR3 is 14 residues. Trimming stripped 0 bases from V and 8 bases from J, with 12 bases between. CDR1 and CDR2 from the germline V gene are SGHDN and FVKESK. CDR3 amino acids: CASSQDSGIATQYF. In DNA form, the CDR3 reads TGTGCCAGCAGCCAAGATTCGGGAATTGCTACGCAGTATTTT.

As for this clonotype: A much larger clonotype is one base distant, so this may be a read error. The chain links TRBV29-1 to TRBJ2-7, with 9 nucleotides matching TRBD1. The ends lost 6 bases at V and 2 bases at J; junction bases unmatched: 11. This CDR3 is 15 amino acids long. CDR1 is SQVTM and CDR2 is ANQGSEA in the germline V gene. CDR3 loop: CSVKRPTGGPYEQYF. CDR3 in DNA: TGCAGCGTGAAGCGCCCCACAGGGGGCCCCTACGAGCAGTACTTC.

J is TRBJ2-7 and V is TRBV21-1; TRBD2 is the table's D call, not checked against the DNA. TRBV21-1 is classified as a pseudogene. CDR3 length: 14 residues. CDR3 bases: TGTGCCAGCAGCAAAGCTGGCTTACTAGCCGAGCAGTACTTC. Its translation is CASSKAGLLAEQYF.

Only one count was recorded for this clonotype. The chain is built from TRBV3-1 and TRBJ2-3, with D possibly TRBD2 on 6 matching bases. Germline values: CDR1 LGHDT, CDR2 YNNKEL (reference sequence). The CDR3 consists of 16 residues. Trimming removed 1 base at V and 4 bases at J, with 15 bases between. The CDR3 DNA follows: TGTGCCAGCAGCCAAGGATCCGCGGGGAAGGCAGATACGCAGTATTTT. This codes for CASSQGSAGKADTQYF.

The chain has TRBV7-8 and TRBJ2-3, with D possibly being TRBD2 (5 bases). Trimming took off 5 bases at V and 7 bases at J, with 10 bases between the two ends. The CDR3 has 12 amino acids. The germline gives CDR1 SGHVS, CDR2 FQNEAQ. CDR3: CASSPDSNTQYF. Here the CDR3 DNA reads TGTGCCAGCAGCCCGGACTCAAATACGCAGTATTTT.

This clonotype was seen only once. The chain combines TRBV6-6 with TRBJ1-1, with a tentative D call TRBD1 (5 bases). The germline V and J ends were trimmed by 2 bases and 6 bases, with 10 bases remaining between them. The germline V gene encodes CDR1 MNHNY and CDR2 SVGAGI (reference sequence). This CDR3 has 13 amino acids. CDR3 coding DNA: TGTGCCAGCAGTTACGAGGGGATGGCTGAAGCTTTCTTT. It is translated as CASSYEGMAEAFF.

The chain uses TRBV10-3 and TRBJ2-7, with D perhaps TRBD1 (6 bases). The CDR3 is made up of 16 amino acids. The germline V gene encodes CDR1 ENHRY and CDR2 SYGVKD. V lost 3 bases and J lost 7, with 22 bases in between. DNA for the CDR3: TGTGCCATCAGTGACCGCACAGGACAGCGCTACAATGAGCAGTACTTC. Translation gives CAISDRTGQRYNEQYF.

The V call is TRBV7-3, the J call TRBJ1-6, with TRBD1 matching 10 bases. The V gene end was trimmed by 7 bases and the J gene end by 5 bases; junction bases not matched to a gene: 5. The CDR3 is 15 residues long. CDR1 is SGHTA, CDR2 FQGTGA, per germline. CDR3 in DNA: TGTGCCAGCAACTCCGGGACAGGGGATAATTCACCCCTCCACTTT. Translation gives CASNSGTGDNSPLHF.

As concerns this clonotype: A read error may be the cause here, since a much bigger clone is one base away. The V gene is TRBV4-3, the J gene TRBJ2-1; no clear D. The germline CDR1 and CDR2 sequences are LGHNA and YSLEER. This CDR3 comprises 15 residues. The CDR3 reads CANSQDPSGGAEQFF. The DNA of the CDR3 is TGCGCCAACAGCCAAGATCCGTCGGGCGGCGCTGAGCAGTTCTTC.

This clonotype was counted a few times. The chain combines TRBV5-5 with TRBJ2-5, with D unresolved. CDR1 is SGHKS and CDR2 is YYEKEE in the germline V gene (reference sequence). This CDR3 comprises 15 residues. The V gene lost 4 bases and the J gene lost 5 bases, with 18 bases spanning the gap. The DNA of the CDR3 is TGTGCCAGCAGCCCCGACCTGGGGAATTGGGAGACCCAGTACTTC. Translation: CASSPDLGNWETQYF.

The chain links TRBV9 to TRBJ2-3; no clear D. CDR1 is SGDLS, CDR2 YYNGEE, per germline. V was trimmed by 4 bases and J by 6 bases, leaving 9 bases between them. The CDR3 is 12 residues long. The CDR3 sequence: CASSYHGDTQYF. The CDR3 DNA is TGTGCCAGCAGCTACCATGGGGATACGCAGTATTTT. Filled out from reference TRBV9 and TRBJ2-3, the complete variable domain reads DSGVTQTPKHLITATGQRVTLRCSPRSGDLSVYWYQQSLDQGLQFLIQYYNGEERAKGNILERFSAQQFPDLHSELNLSSLELGDSALYFCASSYHGDTQYFGPGTRLTVL.

The V gene is TRBV9, the J gene TRBJ2-1; D possibly uses TRBD1 or TRBD2 (5 bases each). Germline V gene data show CDR1 as SGDLS and CDR2 as YYNGEE. The CDR3 has 14 residues. Trimming pared 3 bases from V and 4 bases from J, leaving 11 bases between. The CDR3 DNA is TGTGCCAGCAGCGCCACGGGGCCGTACAATGAGCAGTTCTTC. Protein: CASSATGPYNEQFF.

The V and J genes are TRBV6-6 and TRBJ2-1; D could derive from TRBD1 or TRBD2 (5 bases each). This CDR3 is built from 13 residues. Trimming took 6 bases from V and 10 from J, leaving 16 bases between them. Germline V CDR1 and CDR2: MNHNY, SVGAGI (reference sequence). The CDR3 protein is CASSQPGTYEQFF. In DNA, the CDR3 is TGTGCCAGCAGCCAGCCGGGGACCTACGAGCAGTTCTTC.

The chain recombines TRBV29-1 with TRBJ1-1, with D unclear. V gave up 4 bases and J gave up 0 bases, with 6 bases separating them. The CDR3 loop spans 12 amino acids. The germline CDR1 and CDR2 sequences are SQVTM and ANQGSEA. CDR3 bases: TGCAGCGTTGCCTATCTGAACACTGAAGCTTTCTTT. This sequence encodes CSVAYLNTEAFF.

The CDR3 protein is CASSYSTTDTQYF. The CDR3 bases are TGTGCCAGCAGTTACTCGACCACAGATACGCAGTATTTT. V gene TRBV6-2 or TRBV6-3 combines with J gene TRBJ2-3; D uncertain. The CDR3 runs to 13 residues. Trimming took off 0 bases at V and 2 bases at J, with 3 bases between the two ends. Germline CDR1 reads MNHEY; CDR2 reads SVGEGT.

A few counts support this clonotype. The rearrangement uses TRBV6-2 or TRBV6-3 and TRBJ2-2; D might be TRBD1 (5 bases). Trimming removed 6 bases at V and 3 bases at J, with 8 bases between. The CDR3 length is 13 residues. Germline V gives CDR1 MNHEY, CDR2 SVGEGT. CDR3 residues: CASRDTYTGELFF. The CDR3 DNA sequence: TGTGCCAGCAGGGACACCTACACCGGGGAGCTGTTTTTT.

The genes are TRBV20-1 and TRBJ2-4; D is unclear. Germline V gene data show CDR1 as DFQATT and CDR2 as SNEGSKA (reference sequence). Trimming took off 0 bases at V and 0 bases at J, with 9 bases between the two ends. The CDR3 loop spans 15 amino acids. The CDR3 sequence is CSARDNLGAKNIQYF. CDR3 sequence (DNA): TGCAGTGCTAGAGATAACCTGGGAGCCAAAAACATTCAGTACTTC.